The present T cell receptor (beta chain) was sequenced within a study of T cells in Graves' hyperthyroidism and ophthalmopathy (dated by TCRdb to the late 2010s). With respect to the entire study: A discovery cohort of around 98 patients, fewer than 50 with Graves' ophthalmopathy and 57 with stable Graves' hyperthyroidism, was used to find distinguishing TCR V-J signatures. An independent validation cohort of 18 to 20 hyperthyroidism patients and approximately 17 patients who later progressed to ophthalmopathy tested prospective prediction of ophthalmopathy. The approximately 100 discovery patients were divided at random into training and test sets in a 7:3 ratio. In several Graves' hyperthyroidism patients, the study also compared T-cell repertoires from thyroid tissue with T-cell repertoires from blood. After sampling, hyperthyroidism patients received methimazole starting at 30 mg daily, and ophthalmopathy patients received high-dose intravenous methylprednisolone. According to the paper, TCR Vbeta CDR3 sequencing was carried out on 135 peripheral blood samples, which came from around 43 ophthalmopathy, around 74 hyperthyroidism and some 17 progressor patients. General study outcomes and caveats: A 13 V-J signature model separated ophthalmopathy from stable hyperthyroidism, with about 88% sensitivity and 81% to 83% specificity in cross-validation and 80%/75% in testing. No statistical method was used to fix the sample size in advance, and group allocation was not hidden from the investigators. In validation, the model predicted progression to ophthalmopathy with around 71% sensitivity and approximately 72% specificity, a median of approximately 6.7 months before onset. Blood samples also contained most of the expanded thyroid clonotypes (frequency above 0.001), which suggests that blood repertoires may reflect thyroid immune responses.

Points on this clonotype: Its antigen remains undetermined. At one boundary the junction diverges from the germline segment, which might be a read error.

Exclusion was applied to patients with uncontrolled infections, other autoimmune diseases, pregnancy or lactation. Diagnoses relied on clinical symptoms, serum thyroxine and TRAb, thyroid ultrasound and orbital computed tomography. Total RNA was extracted with Trizol reagent, and quality was checked on an Agilent 2100 Bioanalyzer. CDR1 and CDR2 (SGHRS, YFSETQ) derive from the germline V gene. The CDR3 measures 16 amino acids from cysteine to phenylalanine. The read is trimmed to its CDR3 DNA, 48 bases read in frame from base 1. TCR beta CDR3 regions were amplified from RNA transcripts. The TCR CDR3 was subjected to a first round of RT-PCR using the HTBI primer set and the Qiagen OneStep RT-PCR kit. Libraries were constructed in a second round of multiplex PCR, after which size selection and purification were performed. The libraries were sequenced on an Illumina HiSeq2000 using paired-end 100 bp reads. Processing in the source paper ran as follows. SOAPnuke was used to process the raw data, throwing out any read that contained adapters or uncalled bases, had a mean Phred below 15, or lacked an exact constant-primer or identifier match. COPE v1.2.5 was used to merge high-quality paired reads, and clonotypes were defined as unique nucleotide sequences. MiTCR v1.1 was used to align clonotypes to the IMGT TRBV, TRBD and TRBJ reference segments. Only V-J combinations with frequency above 0.0001, covering 99% to 99.2% of repertoires, were analysed. The TCS score was defined as F50 (clonal expansion) divided by E x V (chaos), with BLOSUM62-based TCRdist calculated between CDR3 peptides within each V-J. Welch's t-statistics and random forest reduced around 550 V-J features to about 12, which were used in a naive Bayes classifier (R e1071). The similarity between thyroid and blood repertoires was quantified using the Morisita-Horn index. The public reads were run again by TCRdb, first through fastp at Q25 and then through MiXCR, and only productive beta chains were kept. Merged by CDR3 protein, the rows form single entries marked with the most common genes and DNA. The V and J calls follow TCRdb's processing rather than the paper's. The sample includes about 640,000 distinct CDR3 sequences, with 45% observed a single time. The top ten constitute about 7.7% of the sample.

The rearrangement combines TRBV5-1 with TRBJ1-3; the D gene is perhaps TRBD1, on 5 matching bases. The source material was peripheral blood or thyroid tissue (not recorded which). This TCR derives from an adult man with Graves' disease, either hyperthyroidism or ophthalmopathy (not recorded which). The CDR3 is CASSPGTILAGNTTYF. The DNA sequence reads TGCGCCAGCAGCCCCGGGACCATCCTAGCTGGAAACACCACATATTTT.